A single T cell receptor beta chain is shown here with its context. Its antigen is still unknown. The germline gene is not matched at one end of the junction; a read error may be the cause. The record originates from a study of cytomegalovirus exposure and HLA in healthy donors. Overall study results and limits: A later analysis appeared to link common viral pathogens to several of the most significant clusters. The availability of immune exposure information extended only to CMV serostatus.

Use of 60 Vbeta and 13 Jbeta primers characterized the PCR. Clones were read by immunoSEQ multiplex PCR, and TCRdb kept only the in-frame ones, dropping some. This sample carries 100,000 or so clones, roughly 80% of them seen once, and the ten largest clones take over 7%. CDR3 size: 13 residues. CDR1 is SGDLS and CDR2 is YYNGEE in the germline V gene. This TCR derives from a woman aged 40 to 50 in good health and CMV-seropositive. V is TRBV9 and J is TRBJ2-3; perhaps TRBD2 as D (6 bases). What was sequenced was PBMCs. CDR3 bases: TGTGCCAGTAGCGGCGGTGGCACAGATACGCAGTATTTT. Protein: CASSGGGTDTQYF.